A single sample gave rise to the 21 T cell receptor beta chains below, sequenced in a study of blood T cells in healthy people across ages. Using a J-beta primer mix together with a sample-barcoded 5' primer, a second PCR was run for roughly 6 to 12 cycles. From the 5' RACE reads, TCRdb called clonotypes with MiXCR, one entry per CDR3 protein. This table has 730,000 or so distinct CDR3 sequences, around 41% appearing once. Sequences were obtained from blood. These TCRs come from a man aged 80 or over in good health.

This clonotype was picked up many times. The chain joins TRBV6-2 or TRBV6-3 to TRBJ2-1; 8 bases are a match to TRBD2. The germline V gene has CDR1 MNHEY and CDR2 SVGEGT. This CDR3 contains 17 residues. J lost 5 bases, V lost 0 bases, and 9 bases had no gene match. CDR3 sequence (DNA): TGTGCCAGCAGTTACTCGAGGTCAGAGGGACTAGACAATGAGCAGTTCTTC. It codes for CASSYSRSEGLDNEQFF.

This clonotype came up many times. In DNA form, the CDR3 reads TGTGCCAGCAGCCCGTATAGGGAGACCCAGTACTTC. It is translated as CASSPYRETQYF. The chain recombines TRBV7-2 with TRBJ2-5; the D is unclear. CDR1 is SGHTA, CDR2 FQGNSA, per germline. Deletions cut 5 bases from V and 5 bases from J, with 9 bases between. This CDR3 has 12 residues.

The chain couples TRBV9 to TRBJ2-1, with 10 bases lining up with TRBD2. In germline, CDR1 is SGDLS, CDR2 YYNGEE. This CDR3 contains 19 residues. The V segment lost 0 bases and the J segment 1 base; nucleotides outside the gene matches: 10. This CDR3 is CASSVDRAGGPGSYNEQFF. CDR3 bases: TGTGCCAGCAGCGTAGACCGAGCGGGGGGGCCTGGTTCCTACAATGAGCAGTTCTTC.

CDR3 nucleotide sequence: TGTGCCAGCAGCTTGAATCGGCCGGGGGGGGAGACCCAGTACTTC. It specifies CASSLNRPGGETQYF. The chain recombines TRBV11-2 with TRBJ2-5, with 8 bases fitting TRBD2. The germline gives CDR1 SGHAT, CDR2 FQNNGV. This CDR3 spans 15 amino acids. With V trimmed by 3 bases and J by 5 bases, 8 bases remained unmatched. Filled out from reference TRBV11-2 and TRBJ2-5, the complete variable domain reads EAGVAQSPRYKIIEKRQSVAFWCNPISGHATLYWYQQILGQGPKLLIQFQNNGVVDDSQLPKDRFSAERLKGVDSTLKIQPAKLEDSAVYLCASSLNRPGGETQYFGPGTRLLVL.

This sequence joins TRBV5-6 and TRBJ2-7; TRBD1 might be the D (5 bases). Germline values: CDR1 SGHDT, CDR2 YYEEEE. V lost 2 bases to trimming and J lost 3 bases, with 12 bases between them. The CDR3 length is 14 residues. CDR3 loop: CASSFLRERYEQYF. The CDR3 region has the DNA TGTGCCAGCAGCTTCCTCAGGGAACGCTACGAGCAGTACTTC.

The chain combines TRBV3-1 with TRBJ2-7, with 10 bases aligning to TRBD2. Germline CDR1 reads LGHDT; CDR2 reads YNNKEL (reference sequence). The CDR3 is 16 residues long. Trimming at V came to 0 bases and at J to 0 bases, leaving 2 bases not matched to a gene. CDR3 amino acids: CASSQEPSGSSYEQYF. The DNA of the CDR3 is TGTGCCAGCAGCCAAGAACCTAGCGGGAGCTCCTACGAGCAGTACTTC.

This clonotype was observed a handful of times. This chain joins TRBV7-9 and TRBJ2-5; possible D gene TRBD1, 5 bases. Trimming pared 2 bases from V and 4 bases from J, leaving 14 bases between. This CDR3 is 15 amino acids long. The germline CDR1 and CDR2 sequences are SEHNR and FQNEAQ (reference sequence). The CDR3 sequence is CASSLWGAGPETQYF. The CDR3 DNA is TGTGCCAGCAGCTTATGGGGTGCAGGGCCAGAGACCCAGTACTTC. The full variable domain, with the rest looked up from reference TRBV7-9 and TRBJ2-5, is DTGVSQNPRHKITKRGQNVTFRCDPISEHNRLYWYRQTLGQGPEFLTYFQNEAQLEKSRLLSDRFSAERPKGSFSTLEIQRTEQGDSAMYLCASSLWGAGPETQYFGPGTRLLVL.

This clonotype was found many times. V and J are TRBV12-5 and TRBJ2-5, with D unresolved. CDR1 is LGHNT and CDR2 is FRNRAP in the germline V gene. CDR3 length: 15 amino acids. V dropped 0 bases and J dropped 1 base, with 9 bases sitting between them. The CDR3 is CASGLVSAVQETQYF. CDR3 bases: TGTGCTAGTGGTTTGGTATCGGCAGTCCAAGAGACCCAGTACTTC.

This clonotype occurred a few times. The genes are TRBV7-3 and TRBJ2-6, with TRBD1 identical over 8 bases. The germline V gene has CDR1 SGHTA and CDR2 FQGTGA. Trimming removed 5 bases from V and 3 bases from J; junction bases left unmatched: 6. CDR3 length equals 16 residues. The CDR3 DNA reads TGTGCCAGCAGCGCTCAGGGGGCGCGTGGGGCCAACGTCCTGACTTTC. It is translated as CASSAQGARGANVLTF.

The CDR3 sequence: CASSLTGWYNEQFF. The CDR3 DNA reads TGTGCCAGCAGTTTAACAGGGTGGTACAATGAGCAGTTCTTC. The J gene is TRBJ2-1, the V gene TRBV28, with a tentative D call TRBD1 (6 bases). The CDR3 totals 14 residues. V lost 2 bases and J lost 4, with 9 bases in between. The germline CDR1 and CDR2 sequences are MDHEN and SYDVKM. The full variable domain, completed using reference TRBV28 and TRBJ2-1, is DVKVTQSSRYLVKRTGEKVFLECVQDMDHENMFWYRQDPGLGLRLIYFSYDVKMKEKGDIPEGYSVSREKKERFSLILESASTNQTSMYLCASSLTGWYNEQFFGPGTRLTVL.

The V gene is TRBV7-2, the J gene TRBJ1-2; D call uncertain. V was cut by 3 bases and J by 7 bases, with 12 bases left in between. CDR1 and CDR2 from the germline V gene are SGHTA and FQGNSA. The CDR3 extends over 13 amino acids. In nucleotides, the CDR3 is TGTGCCAGCAGCTTTCAAAGCGGCTCTGGCTACACCTTC. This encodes CASSFQSGSGYTF. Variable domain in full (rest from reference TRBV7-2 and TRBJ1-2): GAGVSQSPSNKVTEKGKDVELRCDPISGHTALYWYRQSLGQGLEFLIYFQGNSAPDKSGLPSDRFSAERTGGSVSTLTIQRTQQEDSAVYLCASSFQSGSGYTFGSGTRLTVV.

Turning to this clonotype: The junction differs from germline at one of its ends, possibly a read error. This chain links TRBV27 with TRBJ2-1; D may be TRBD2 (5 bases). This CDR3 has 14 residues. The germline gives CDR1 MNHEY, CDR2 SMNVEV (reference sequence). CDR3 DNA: TGTGCCAGCAGTTTAGAGCGGTCCTACAAGGAGCAGTTCTTC. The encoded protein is CASSLERSYKEQFF.

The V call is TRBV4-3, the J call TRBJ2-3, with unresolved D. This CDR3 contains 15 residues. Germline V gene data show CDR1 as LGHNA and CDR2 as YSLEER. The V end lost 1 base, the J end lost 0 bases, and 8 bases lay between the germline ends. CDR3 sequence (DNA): TGCGCCAGCAGCCAAGGACATACTAGCACAGATACGCAGTATTTT. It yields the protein CASSQGHTSTDTQYF.

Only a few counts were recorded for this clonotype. Here the CDR3 reads CASSSGQGLNSPLHF. The CDR3 coding sequence is TGTGCCAGCAGCAGCGGACAGGGGTTAAATTCACCCCTCCACTTT. The chain recombines TRBV21-1 with TRBJ1-6; whether TRBD1, the table's D call, matches the DNA was not checked. TRBV21-1 is a documented pseudogene. The CDR3 is 15 residues long.

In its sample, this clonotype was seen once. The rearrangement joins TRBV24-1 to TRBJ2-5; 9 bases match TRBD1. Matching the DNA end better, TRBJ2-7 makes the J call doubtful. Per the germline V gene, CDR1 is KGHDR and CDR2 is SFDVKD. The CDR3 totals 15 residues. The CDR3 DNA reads TGTGCCACCAGTGATTCCCGGGACAGGGACCCCGAGCAGTACTTC. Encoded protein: CATSDSRDRDPEQYF.

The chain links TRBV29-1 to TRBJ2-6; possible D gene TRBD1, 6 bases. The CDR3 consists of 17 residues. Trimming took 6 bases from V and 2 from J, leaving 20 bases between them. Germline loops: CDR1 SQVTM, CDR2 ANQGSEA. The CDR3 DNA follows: TGCAGCGTCGGACCCTCCAACAGGGAAACTGGGGCCAACGTCCTGACTTTC. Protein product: CSVGPSNRETGANVLTF.

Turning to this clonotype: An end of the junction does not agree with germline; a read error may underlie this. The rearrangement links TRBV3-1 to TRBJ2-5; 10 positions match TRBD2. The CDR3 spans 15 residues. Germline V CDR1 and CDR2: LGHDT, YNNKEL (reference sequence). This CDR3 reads CASGQAGGGQETQYF. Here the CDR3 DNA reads TGTGCCAGCGGCCAAGCGGGAGGGGGGCAAGAGACCCAGTACTTC.

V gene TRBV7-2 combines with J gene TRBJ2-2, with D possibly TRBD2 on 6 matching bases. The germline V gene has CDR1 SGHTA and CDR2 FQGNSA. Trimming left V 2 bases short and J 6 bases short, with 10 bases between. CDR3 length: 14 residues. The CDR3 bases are TGTGCCAGCAGCTTAACAAGGAGGGCCGGGGAGCTGTTTTTT. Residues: CASSLTRRAGELFF. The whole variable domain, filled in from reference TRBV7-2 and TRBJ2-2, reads GAGVSQSPSNKVTEKGKDVELRCDPISGHTALYWYRQSLGQGLEFLIYFQGNSAPDKSGLPSDRFSAERTGGSVSTLTIQRTQQEDSAVYLCASSLTRRAGELFFGEGSRLTVL.

The CDR3 protein is CASSQPTGDNEKLFF. CDR3 nucleotides: TGTGCCAGCAGTCAACCAACGGGGGATAATGAAAAACTGTTTTTT. The gene calls are TRBV6-6 and TRBJ1-4; D possibly corresponds to TRBD1 (5 bases). The CDR3 spans 15 residues. Germline V gene lookup returns CDR1 MNHNY and CDR2 SVGAGI (reference sequence). Trimming cost V 5 bases and J 4 bases, with 14 bases left between them.

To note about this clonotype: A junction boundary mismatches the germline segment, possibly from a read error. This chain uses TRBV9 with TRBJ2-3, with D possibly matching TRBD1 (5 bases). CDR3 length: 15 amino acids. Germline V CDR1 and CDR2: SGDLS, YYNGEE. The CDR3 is CASRVGDSPTDTQYF. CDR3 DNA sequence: TGTGCCAGCCGCGTCGGAGACAGTCCCACAGATACGCAGTATTTT.

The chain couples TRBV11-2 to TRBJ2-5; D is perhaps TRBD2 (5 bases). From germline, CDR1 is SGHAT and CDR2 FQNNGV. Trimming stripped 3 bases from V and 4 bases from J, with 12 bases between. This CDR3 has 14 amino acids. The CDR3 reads CASSFFQGLETQYF. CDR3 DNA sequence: TGTGCCAGCAGCTTCTTTCAAGGACTAGAGACCCAGTACTTC.